The next 6 T cell receptor beta chains were all read from a single sample in a study of blood T cell repertoires in COVID-19. The assay was immunoSEQ multiplex PCR, and TCRdb's table has in-frame clones only and misses some. The table has about 200,000 clones, 80% to 85% seen once. The specimen sequenced was peripheral blood. These receptors all stem from a middle-aged man with acute or convalescent COVID-19.

The chain links TRBV18 to TRBJ2-1; 9 bases line up with TRBD2. The CDR3 runs to 16 residues. Germline-derived CDR1 and CDR2 are KGHSH and LQKENI. V lost 3 bases and J lost 3; bases outside the gene matches: 6. CDR3 nucleotide sequence: TGTGCCAGCTCACCGCTGAAGCGGGGGGACTACAATGAGCAGTTCTTC. It specifies CASSPLKRGDYNEQFF.

V gene TRBV5-1 combines with J gene TRBJ1-1; TRBD1 matches at 7 bases. Germline V gene sequence: CDR1 SGHRS, CDR2 YFSETQ. The CDR3 totals 17 residues. V lost 3 bases to trimming and J lost 1 base; unmatched junction nucleotides: 12. CDR3 region: CASSSMRGLTANTEAFF. The CDR3 DNA reads as TGCGCCAGCAGCTCAATGAGGGGGCTGACTGCGAACACTGAAGCTTTCTTT.

This clone was seen only once. This sequence joins TRBV5-1 and TRBJ1-1, with a possible D match to TRBD1 (6 bases). Germline CDR1 is SGHRS and CDR2 is YFSETQ. The CDR3 contains 18 residues. The ends were cut back, 4 bases at V and 2 bases at J, with 24 bases in the middle. The DNA of the CDR3 is TGCGCCAGCAGCCTCAGGGGAGCTCGTGGGCCTTTAAACACTGAAGCTTTCTTT. Translation: CASSLRGARGPLNTEAFF. Full variable domain (remainder filled in from reference TRBV5-1 and TRBJ1-1): KAGVTQTPRYLIKTRGQQVTLSCSPISGHRSVSWYQQTPGQGLQFLFEYFSETQRNKGNFPGRFSGRQFSNSRSEMNVSTLELGDSALYLCASSLRGARGPLNTEAFFGQGTRLTVV.

The V and J genes are TRBV4-1 and TRBJ2-5; D call uncertain. Looked up from germline, CDR1 is MGHRA and CDR2 is YSYEKL. The CDR3 has 16 residues. V lost 0 bases and J 6 bases, leaving 17 bases between the germline ends. DNA for the CDR3: TGCGCCAGCAGCCAAGATGGCTTTTATACCTCACAGACCCAGTACTTC. Translating gives CASSQDGFYTSQTQYF.

The chain couples TRBV9 to TRBJ1-5; weak D call: TRBD1 (5 bases). Germline V gene sequence: CDR1 SGDLS, CDR2 YYNGEE. The ends were cut back, 4 bases at V and 3 bases at J, with 11 bases in the middle. The CDR3 loop spans 14 amino acids. CDR3 protein: CASSSDSLNQPQHF. The CDR3 DNA follows: TGTGCCAGCAGCTCAGACAGTCTCAATCAGCCCCAGCATTTT.

The rearrangement links TRBV5-4 to TRBJ1-6; the match to TRBD1 covers 8 bases. The CDR3 consists of 13 residues. Germline trimming cut 4 bases from V and 10 bases from J; bases unmatched to any gene: 4. CDR1 and CDR2 (germline): SGHNT, YYREEE (reference sequence). The CDR3 nucleotides read TGTGCCAGCAGCGTGGACAGGGAGTCACCCCTCCACTTT. This encodes CASSVDRESPLHF. The variable domain in full, with the rest retrieved from reference TRBV5-4 and TRBJ1-6, is ETGVTQSPTHLIKTRGQQVTLRCSSQSGHNTVSWYQQALGQGPQFIFQYYREEENGRGNFPPRFSGLQFPNYSSELNVNALELDDSALYLCASSVDRESPLHFGNGTRLTVT.